Following are 17 T cell receptor beta chains from one sample sequenced in a study of CD8 T cells in ankylosing spondylitis. Findings and caveats of the study: There was a TCR beta motif, made of several highly homologous variants, that appeared characteristic of ankylosing spondylitis blood.

One entry per CDR3 protein, called by TCRdb with MiXCR from the 5' RACE reads. The sample has almost 400,000 distinct CDR3 sequences; 20% to 25% are singletons. For these receptors, no antigen is known. The sample comprised blood, either unsorted or a sorted T cell fraction (not recorded which). The receptors were gathered from a male donor with ankylosing spondylitis.

This sequence joins TRBV4-3 and TRBJ2-1; a weak D match, TRBD1 (5 bases). Germline assignment: CDR1 LGHNA and CDR2 YSLEER. The V end lost 0 bases, the J end lost 0 bases, and 12 bases lay between the germline ends. The CDR3 contains 17 residues. The CDR3 region is CASSQDPGRISYNEQFF. CDR3 DNA: TGCGCCAGCAGCCAAGATCCAGGGCGAATCTCCTACAATGAGCAGTTCTTC.

This clonotype appeared a few times. This chain uses TRBV28 with TRBJ2-1, with D possibly called TRBD1 or TRBD2 (5 bases each). From germline, CDR1 is MDHEN and CDR2 SYDVKM. Trimming took off 5 bases at V and 6 bases at J, with 17 bases between the two ends. The CDR3 is 15 amino acids. In DNA form, the CDR3 reads TGTGCCAGCAGTCCTGGGGTATGGGGGAGCAATGAGCAGTTCTTC. Translating it yields CASSPGVWGSNEQFF.

This chain uses TRBV14 with TRBJ2-1; tentatively, D is TRBD1 (5 bases). The length of the CDR3 is 15 residues. CDR1 and CDR2 from the germline V gene are SGHDN and FVKESK. V dropped 4 bases and J dropped 2 bases, with 12 bases sitting between them. CDR3 coding DNA: TGTGCCAGCAGCCCCCCGCGACAGCCCTACAATGAGCAGTTCTTC. Residues: CASSPPRQPYNEQFF.

The chain employs TRBV5-1 and TRBJ1-6; TRBD1 matches 8 bases. CDR3 size: 15 residues. V trimming: 1 base; J trimming: 7 bases; junction bases outside the gene matches: 4. CDR1 and CDR2 from the germline V gene are SGHRS and YFSETQ. The CDR3 DNA is TGCGCCAGCAGCTTGCAGACAGGGGCCAATTCACCCCTCCACTTT. Residues: CASSLQTGANSPLHF.

V usage is TRBV29-1 and J usage is TRBJ2-7; TRBD2 matches 11 bases. The length of the CDR3 is 14 residues. Germline V gene lookup returns CDR1 SQVTM and CDR2 ANQGSEA. J gave up 6 bases and V 6 bases, and 10 bases lay outside the gene matches. This chain's CDR3 is CSVAVAGGPSEQYF. The CDR3 DNA reads as TGCAGCGTCGCAGTAGCGGGAGGGCCCTCCGAGCAGTACTTC.

This clonotype was observed a handful of times. The chain recombines TRBV10-3 with TRBJ2-5; D not certain. V was cut by 5 bases and J by 5 bases, with 9 bases left in between. CDR3 length: 12 amino acids. Germline assignment: CDR1 ENHRY and CDR2 SYGVKD. The CDR3 nucleotides are TGTGCCATCAGTCCTCAAGGGGAGACCCAGTACTTC. Amino acids: CAISPQGETQYF.

This clonotype occurred a few times. The rearrangement links TRBV20-1 to TRBJ2-5; D unresolved. V lost 6 bases and J lost 1, with 12 bases in between. The CDR3 contains 13 residues. From germline, CDR1 is DFQATT and CDR2 SNEGSKA (reference sequence). CDR3 residues: CSATPGSQETQYF. DNA for the CDR3: TGCAGTGCCACGCCCGGTTCCCAAGAGACCCAGTACTTC.

This clonotype was observed many times. The chain couples TRBV5-5 to TRBJ1-5; 7 bases align to TRBD1. Germline CDR1 reads SGHKS; CDR2 reads YYEKEE (reference sequence). The CDR3 totals 16 residues. V was clipped by 1 base and J by 4 bases; unmatched bases: 8. CDR3: CASSLRTGTENQPQHF. The CDR3 region has the DNA TGTGCCAGCAGCTTGCGGACGGGGACAGAGAATCAGCCCCAGCATTTT.

This sequence joins TRBV7-9 and TRBJ1-6; TRBD1 matches 7 bases. The CDR3 loop spans 15 amino acids. With V trimmed by 2 bases and J by 7 bases, 5 bases remained unmatched. The germline gives CDR1 SEHNR, CDR2 FQNEAQ (reference sequence). CDR3 bases: TGTGCCAGCAGCTTAAACCGGGACAGAAATTCACCCCTCCACTTT. This gives the protein CASSLNRDRNSPLHF.

The rearrangement links TRBV29-1 to TRBJ2-7, with 11 positions matching TRBD2. Germline CDR1 SQVTM, CDR2 ANQGSEA. This CDR3 is built from 15 residues. V lost 5 bases and J lost 0; bases outside the gene matches: 6. The CDR3 protein is CSVWAGTSGSYEQYF. Here the CDR3 DNA reads TGCAGCGTTTGGGCGGGGACTAGCGGCTCCTACGAGCAGTACTTC.

The genes are TRBV29-1 and TRBJ2-5, with 10 bases fitting TRBD2. CDR3 length equals 14 residues. Germline lookup yields CDR1 SQVTM and CDR2 ANQGSEA. Trimming at V came to 4 bases and at J to 2 bases, leaving 4 bases not matched to a gene. The CDR3 DNA sequence: TGCAGCGTTGGGTTAGCGGGAGGACAAGAGACCCAGTACTTC. Protein: CSVGLAGGQETQYF.

V and J are TRBV5-6 and TRBJ2-7; 8 bases are a match to TRBD1. Germline trimming cut 4 bases from V and 1 base from J; bases unmatched to any gene: 7. The CDR3 is 15 amino acids. Germline-derived CDR1 and CDR2 are SGHDT and YYEEEE. For the CDR3, the DNA is TGTGCCAGCAGCCCCCGGGACAGGCTATCCTACGAGCAGTACTTC. Encoded protein: CASSPRDRLSYEQYF.

This clonotype was observed a handful of times. The rearrangement uses TRBV3-1 and TRBJ2-7; a weak D match, TRBD2 (6 bases). This CDR3 has 15 residues. In germline, CDR1 is LGHDT, CDR2 YNNKEL (reference sequence). V lost 6 bases, J lost 5 bases, and 20 bases lay in between. Here the CDR3 reads CASRDRLGRVNEQYF. The CDR3, as DNA: TGTGCCAGCAGAGACAGACTAGGTCGGGTGAACGAGCAGTACTTC.

This clonotype was counted a few times. This rearrangement joins TRBV28 to TRBJ2-7; no clear D. The CDR3 totals 12 residues. Germline V gene data show CDR1 as MDHEN and CDR2 as SYDVKM. V lost 6 bases and J lost 6, with 12 bases in between. The CDR3 loop reads CASSQDPREQYF. CDR3 DNA: TGTGCCAGCAGCCAAGACCCCCGCGAGCAGTACTTC.

This chain connects TRBV4-2 to TRBJ2-1; 11 nucleotides agree with TRBD2. Per the germline V gene, CDR1 is LGHNA and CDR2 is YNFKEQ. There are 15 residues in the CDR3. Germline trimming cut 5 bases from V and 5 bases from J; bases unmatched to any gene: 5. CDR3 sequence reads: CASSTGLADHNEQFF. CDR3 nucleotide sequence: TGTGCCAGCAGCACGGGACTAGCGGATCACAATGAGCAGTTCTTC.

This clonotype was observed a handful of times. The rearrangement links TRBV12-3 or TRBV12-4 to TRBJ1-2; D remains unclear. With 5 bases removed from V and 4 bases from J, the gap between germline ends came to 8 bases. The CDR3 consists of 12 residues. In DNA form, the CDR3 reads TGTGCCAGCAGTCCCCGACCCTATGGCTACACCTTC. Amino acids: CASSPRPYGYTF.

This clonotype was counted between two and nine times. The CDR3 DNA is TGCGCCAGCAGCTTGGAGGGGGTACCCGGGGAGCTGTTTTTT. It yields the protein CASSLEGVPGELFF. The genes are TRBV5-1 and TRBJ2-2, with D perhaps TRBD1 (6 bases). The CDR3 is 14 residues long. CDR1 is SGHRS, CDR2 YFSETQ, per germline. Trimming stripped 0 bases from V and 6 bases from J, with 9 bases between. Using reference TRBV5-1 and TRBJ2-2 for the parts outside the CDR3, the full variable domain is KAGVTQTPRYLIKTRGQQVTLSCSPISGHRSVSWYQQTPGQGLQFLFEYFSETQRNKGNFPGRFSGRQFSNSRSEMNVSTLELGDSALYLCASSLEGVPGELFFGEGSRLTVL.